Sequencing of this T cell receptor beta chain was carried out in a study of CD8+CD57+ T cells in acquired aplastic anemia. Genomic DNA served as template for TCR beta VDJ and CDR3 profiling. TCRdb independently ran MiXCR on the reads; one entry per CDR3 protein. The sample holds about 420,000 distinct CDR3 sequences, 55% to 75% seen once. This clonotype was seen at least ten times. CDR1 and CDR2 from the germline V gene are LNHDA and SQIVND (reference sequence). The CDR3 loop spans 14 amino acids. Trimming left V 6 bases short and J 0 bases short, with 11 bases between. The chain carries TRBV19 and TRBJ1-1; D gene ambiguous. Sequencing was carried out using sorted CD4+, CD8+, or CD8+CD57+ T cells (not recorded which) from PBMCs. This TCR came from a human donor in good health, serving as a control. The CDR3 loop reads CASSPRFMNTEAFF. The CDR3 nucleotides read TGTGCCAGTAGCCCCAGGTTTATGAACACTGAAGCTTTCTTT.